The clone carrying this T cell receptor (beta chain) showed up just a few times. Its target is unknown. These data originate in a study of T-cell reconstitution after alpha-beta-depleted transplantation in children. Whole-study results and caveats: After transplant, high TCRbeta diversity at day 60 in some patients arose from surviving recipient T cells and thymic progenitors.

Unique molecular identifiers were built into the TCRbeta library. TCRdb recomputed calls from the PCR reads with MiXCR, one row per CDR3 protein. The data show about 610,000 distinct CDR3 sequences, 25% to 30% seen once. Specimen: PBMCs, collected before TCRalphabeta/CD19-depleted stem cell transplant. The sequence came from a boy in the first two years of life with Wiskott-Aldrich syndrome, due to receive a stem cell transplant.

The CDR3 is CSARRDSTDTQYF. The CDR3 region has the DNA TGCAGTGCTAGGAGGGACAGCACAGATACGCAGTATTTT. This chain links TRBV20-1 with TRBJ2-3, with D perhaps TRBD1 or TRBD2 (5 bases each). CDR1 and CDR2 (germline): DFQATT, SNEGSKA (reference sequence). V lost 3 bases and J lost 0, with 7 bases in between. This CDR3 is built from 13 residues.